What follows is one T cell receptor (beta chain) and its context. This clonotype appeared many times. Its antigen specificity is not known. No quality values exist for individual bases; no much larger clone is one base distant. V trim: 5 bases; J trim: 4 bases; unmatched bases: 10. The germline V gene encodes CDR1 MNHNS and CDR2 SASEGT. The CDR3, cysteine through phenylalanine, is 16 amino acids long. Only the CDR3 part of the read is kept: 48 bases, read in frame from the first base. These data come from a study of T cells in Graves' hyperthyroidism and ophthalmopathy (dated by TCRdb to between 2018 and 2021). Background for the entire study: Peripheral blood samples were taken at initial diagnosis, before any treatment was given. According to the paper, TCR Vbeta CDR3 sequencing was carried out on about 140 peripheral blood samples, which came from over 40 ophthalmopathy, fewer than 80 hyperthyroidism and roughly 17 progressor patients. To identify distinguishing TCR V-J signatures, a discovery cohort of 100 or so patients was used, comprising under 45 with Graves' ophthalmopathy and 57 with stable Graves' hyperthyroidism. Prospective prediction of ophthalmopathy was tested in an independent validation cohort of some 20 hyperthyroidism patients and some 17 patients who later progressed to ophthalmopathy. The approximately 100 discovery patients were divided at random into training and test sets in a 7:3 ratio. The study also compared thyroid tissue and blood T-cell repertoires from about 6 Graves' hyperthyroidism patients. Following sampling, methimazole starting at 30 mg daily was given to hyperthyroidism patients, and high-dose intravenous methylprednisolone was given to ophthalmopathy patients.

The TCR beta CDR3 regions were amplified from RNA transcripts. The first round of RT-PCR for the TCR CDR3 was performed with the HTBI primer set and the Qiagen OneStep RT-PCR kit. The libraries were constructed in a second round of multiplex PCR and then size-selected and purified. Libraries were sequenced paired-end with 100 bp reads on an Illumina HiSeq2000. As for how the authors treated the data: SOAPnuke was used to process the raw data, with reads discarded if the reads contained adapters or uncalled bases, had a mean Phred below 15, or lacked an exact constant-primer or identifier match. High-quality paired reads were merged using COPE v1.2.5, and each unique nucleotide sequence was defined as a clonotype. MiTCR v1.1 was used to align clonotypes to the IMGT TRBV, TRBD and TRBJ reference segments. Only V-J combinations with frequency above 0.0001, covering about 99% of repertoires, were analysed. The TCS score was defined as the ratio of F50 (clonal expansion) to E x V (chaos), calculated using BLOSUM62-based TCRdist between CDR3 peptides within each V-J. Welch's t-statistics and random forest reduced 500 to 550 V-J features to under 15, which were used in a naive Bayes classifier (R e1071). TCRdb reanalyzed the raw reads on its own, using fastp at Q25 for trimming and MiXCR for clone calling, and kept in-frame beta chains. Rows with a matching CDR3 protein are joined into one entry that keeps the most common DNA and genes. Clone size and V and J calls follow TCRdb, not the original study. Counted in this sample were 300,000 to 400,000 distinct CDR3 sequences; approximately 15% of them appeared once. The ten top clones hold approximately 11% of the sample.

Stable Graves' hyperthyroidism was defined as the absence of progression to ophthalmopathy over 18 months of follow-up. The hyperthyroidism patients were between 18 and 65 years old and newly diagnosed, with a disease duration of less than 2 months. Any patient with an uncontrolled infection, another autoimmune disease, pregnancy or lactation was excluded. Clinical symptoms, serum thyroxine and TRAb, thyroid ultrasound, and orbital computed tomography formed the basis for the diagnoses. Ficoll-Paque density gradient centrifugation was used to isolate PBMCs from about 9 ml of fresh peripheral blood. Total RNA was extracted with Trizol reagent, and quality was checked on an Agilent 2100 Bioanalyzer. The investigation overall reported the following: Blood samples also contained most of the expanded thyroid clonotypes (frequency above 0.001), which suggests that blood repertoires may reflect thyroid immune responses. A 13 V-J signature model separated ophthalmopathy from stable hyperthyroidism, with 87.88% sensitivity and about 81% specificity in cross-validation and 80%/75% in testing. In validation, progression to ophthalmopathy was predicted by the model with approximately 67% sensitivity and roughly 76% specificity, a median of about 6.4 months before onset. No statistical method was used to set the sample size in advance, and investigators knew the group allocation.

The clonotype comes from a woman aged 55-75 years with Graves' hyperthyroidism. Specimen: blood. The rearranged segments are TRBV6-1 and TRBJ2-1; TRBD2 aligns with 8 central bases. The DNA is TGTGCCAGCAGTCCCCCCCCGGGACTAGGGTACAATGAGCAGTTCTTC. Translation gives CASSPPPGLGYNEQFF.